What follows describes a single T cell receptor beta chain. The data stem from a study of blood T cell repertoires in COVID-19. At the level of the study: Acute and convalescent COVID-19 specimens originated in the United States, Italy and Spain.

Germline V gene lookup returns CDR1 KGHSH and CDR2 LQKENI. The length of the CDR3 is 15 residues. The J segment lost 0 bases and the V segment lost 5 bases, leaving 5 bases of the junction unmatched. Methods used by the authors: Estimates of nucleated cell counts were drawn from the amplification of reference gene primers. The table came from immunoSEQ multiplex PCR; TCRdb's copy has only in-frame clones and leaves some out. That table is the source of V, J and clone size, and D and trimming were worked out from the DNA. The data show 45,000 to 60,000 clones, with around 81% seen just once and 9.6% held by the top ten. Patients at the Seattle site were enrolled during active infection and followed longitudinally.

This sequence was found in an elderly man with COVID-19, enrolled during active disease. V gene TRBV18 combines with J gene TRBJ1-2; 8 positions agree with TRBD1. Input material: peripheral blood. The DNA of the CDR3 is TGTGCCAGCTCATCAAGGACAGGGCCTAACTATGGCTACACCTTC. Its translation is CASSSRTGPNYGYTF.